This T cell receptor beta chain was sequenced in a study of monozygotic twins with inflammatory bowel disease. Broader study findings: IBD patients shared fewer clonotypes with others than healthy twins, especially with disease activity. IBD patients displayed reduced TCRbeta diversity (inverse Simpson) when set against healthy co-twins.

TCRdb reprocessed the 5' RACE reads and keeps a single row for each CDR3 protein, giving no DNA. The data show fewer than 450,000 distinct CDR3 sequences, and the top ten clones hold 2.6%. The V gene's germline CDR1 is MNHEY and CDR2 SVGEGT. This CDR3 is 16 amino acids long. In the case of this clonotype: As yet, its antigen is unknown.

Sequences were obtained from blood. The rearrangement links TRBV6-2 or TRBV6-3 to TRBJ2-2; TCRdb proposes TRBD1, but this gene call is untestable without DNA. The receptor comes from a human donor with ulcerative colitis or Crohn's disease, or a healthy co-twin of an affected twin (not recorded which). CDR3 sequence reads: CASSYDRGPNTGELFF.